The 14 T cell receptor beta chains presented below share a single source sample, sequenced in a study of shared clonotypes between healthy human individuals. Here immunoSEQ multiplex PCR was the method, and the copy in TCRdb shows in-frame clones only, minus some. The sample records millions of clones, approximately 95% being singletons. The sequencing input was naive CD4+ T cells from PBMCs. Subset defined: CD45RA+ positively selected. Every receptor here comes from a man between 18 and 29 years old in good health. Some clones in this sample may be carry-over from other donors' samples.

J is TRBJ2-1 and V is TRBV18; D remains unclear. V lost 6 bases and J lost 7, with 16 bases in between. Per germline, CDR1 KGHSH and CDR2 LQKENI. This CDR3 contains 14 residues. The CDR3 region has the DNA TGTGCCAGCTCGGAGAGGAGAGGTTTGAATGAGCAGTTCTTC. Its translation: CASSERRGLNEQFF.

The J gene is TRBJ2-1, the V gene TRBV27, with D perhaps TRBD1 or TRBD2 (5 bases each). Germline V CDR1 and CDR2: MNHEY, SMNVEV (reference sequence). The CDR3 extends over 15 amino acids. V lost 3 bases and J lost 5, with 14 bases in between. The CDR3 DNA reads TGTGCCAGCAGTTTTCGGGGCAGGGACGACAATGAGCAGTTCTTC. This sequence encodes CASSFRGRDDNEQFF.

This clone has only a few counts. Other DNA sequences within the sample encode an identical CDR3. The chain employs TRBV5-1 and TRBJ1-2; D gene ambiguous. The CDR3 is 13 amino acids. Germline loops: CDR1 SGHRS, CDR2 YFSETQ. Between the trimmed V and J ends, which lost 0 bases and 4 bases, there was a span of 7 bases. CDR3 nucleotides: TGCGCCAGCAGCTTGGCCGGCAGCTATGGCTACACCTTC. Protein sequence: CASSLAGSYGYTF.

The chain carries TRBV2 and TRBJ1-5; TRBD1 aligns across 7 bases. The CDR3 sequence is 14 residues long. Germline trimming cut 8 bases from V and 7 bases from J; bases unmatched to any gene: 11. CDR1 is SNHLY, CDR2 FYNNEI, per germline. CDR3 sequence (DNA): TGTGCCAGCCACCGAGACAGGGAACGCCAGCCCCAGCATTTT. This codes for CASHRDRERQPQHF.

The chain carries TRBV20-1 and TRBJ1-1; D gene unclear. Germline V gene data show CDR1 as DFQATT and CDR2 as SNEGSKA (reference sequence). The germline V and J ends were trimmed by 1 base and 8 bases, with 8 bases remaining between them. The CDR3 has 11 residues. CDR3 protein: CSARGTVEAFF. The CDR3 region has the DNA TGCAGTGCTAGAGGGACCGTGGAAGCTTTCTTT.

V usage is TRBV28 and J usage is TRBJ2-1, with 7 bases lining up with TRBD2. The germline V gene has CDR1 MDHEN and CDR2 SYDVKM. The length of the CDR3 is 15 residues. With 4 bases clipped from V and 4 bases from J, the junction kept 7 bases outside the gene matches. CDR3 nucleotide sequence: TGTGCCAGCAGTTCTACTAGCGATACTTACAATGAGCAGTTCTTC. Translation: CASSSTSDTYNEQFF. Complete variable domain (other parts from reference TRBV28 and TRBJ2-1): DVKVTQSSRYLVKRTGEKVFLECVQDMDHENMFWYRQDPGLGLRLIYFSYDVKMKEKGDIPEGYSVSREKKERFSLILESASTNQTSMYLCASSSTSDTYNEQFFGPGTRLTVL.

The chain links TRBV15 to TRBJ2-5, with D perhaps matching TRBD1 or TRBD2 (6 bases each). The V gene lost 0 bases and the J gene lost 5 bases, with 16 bases spanning the gap. Germline CDR1 LNHNV, CDR2 YYDKDF (reference sequence). This CDR3 contains 16 residues. CDR3 loop: CATSRDWTARGETQYF. In nucleotides, the CDR3 is TGTGCCACCAGCAGAGATTGGACAGCCCGGGGGGAGACCCAGTACTTC.

The genes are TRBV5-8 and TRBJ2-3; D might be TRBD2 (5 bases). Germline lookup yields CDR1 SGHTS and CDR2 YDEGEE. The V end lost 4 bases, the J end lost 11 bases, and 20 bases lay between the germline ends. This CDR3 is 14 amino acids long. The CDR3 spells CASSPHGREDEQYF. DNA for the CDR3: TGTGCCAGCAGCCCCCATGGGAGAGAAGATGAGCAGTATTTT. The full variable domain, rest sourced from reference TRBV5-8 and TRBJ2-3, is EAGVTQSPTHLIKTRGQQATLRCSPISGHTSVYWYQQALGLGLQFLLWYDEGEERNRGNFPPRFSGRQFPNYSSELNVNALELEDSALYLCASSPHGREDEQYFGPGTRLTVL.

This clone was observed a single time. The chain is built from TRBV11-1 and TRBJ2-7; 9 positions agree with TRBD1. There are 14 residues in the CDR3. The germline CDR1 and CDR2 sequences are SGHAT and FQDESV (reference sequence). The V and J ends lost 5 bases and 4 bases, in that order; junction bases with no gene match: 6. The CDR3 sequence is CASSRRDRDYEQYF. The DNA for the CDR3 is TGTGCCAGCAGCCGCCGGGACAGGGATTACGAGCAGTACTTC. The whole variable domain, remainder taken from reference TRBV11-1 and TRBJ2-7, is EAEVAQSPRYKITEKSQAVAFWCDPISGHATLYWYRQILGQGPELLVQFQDESVVDDSQLPKDRFSAERLKGVDSTLKIQPAELGDSAMYLCASSRRDRDYEQYFGPGTRLTVT.

Notes on this clone: This sample also contains other DNA sequences that code for the same CDR3. The chain uses TRBV5-1 and TRBJ2-5; D may correspond to TRBD1 or TRBD2 (5 bases each). Trimming left V 0 bases short and J 0 bases short, with 9 bases between. The CDR3 is 15 amino acids. Germline assignment: CDR1 SGHRS and CDR2 YFSETQ. CDR3 protein: CASSLGGGYQETQYF. The CDR3 nucleotides read TGCGCCAGCAGCTTGGGGGGCGGGTACCAAGAGACCCAGTACTTC.

The V gene is TRBV15, the J gene TRBJ1-5; D remains unclear. Germline V CDR1 and CDR2: LNHNV, YYDKDF (reference sequence). The CDR3 totals 13 residues. V was pared by 3 bases and J by 4 bases, with 7 bases between. CDR3 region: CATSSGPNQPQHF. The CDR3 coding sequence is TGTGCCACCAGCAGCGGACCGAATCAGCCCCAGCATTTT.

The chain has TRBV4-1 and TRBJ1-5; D remains ambiguous. The V gene lost 0 bases and the J gene lost 6 bases, with 12 bases spanning the gap. CDR1 MGHRA and CDR2 YSYEKL come from the germline V gene. The CDR3 contains 15 residues. CDR3 bases: TGCGCCAGCAGCCAAGATACGCTCCGGGGTCAGCCCCAGCATTTT. Amino acids: CASSQDTLRGQPQHF.

The rearrangement links TRBV9 to TRBJ2-2; D perhaps matches TRBD2 (5 bases). Trimming took 2 bases from V and 3 from J, leaving 8 bases between them. This CDR3 is 14 amino acids long. The germline V gene encodes CDR1 SGDLS and CDR2 YYNGEE. The CDR3 DNA follows: TGTGCCAGCAGCGTGCGGACTTACACCGGGGAGCTGTTTTTT. It codes for CASSVRTYTGELFF.

This clone has only one observation. The chain uses TRBV4-2 and TRBJ2-1; 7 nucleotides match TRBD2. In germline, CDR1 is LGHNA, CDR2 YNFKEQ. The CDR3 length is 15 residues. V dropped 2 bases and J dropped 8; count of bases not matched to a gene: 9. The CDR3 loop is CASSQRVGGSHEQFF. The CDR3 nucleotides are TGTGCCAGCAGCCAAAGGGTTGGCGGGAGTCATGAGCAGTTCTTC.